The sequence of this TCR beta chain was determined in a study of identical twins. TCRdb redid the calling of the 5' RACE reads with MiXCR, one entry per CDR3 protein. The table records around 680,000 distinct CDR3 sequences, around 8.6% of them present only once. CDR3 size: 13 residues. Per germline, CDR1 MNHEY and CDR2 SVGEGT. The germline V and J ends were trimmed by 8 bases and 1 base, with 11 bases remaining between them. This clonotype was recorded at least ten times. The antigen is undetermined. Findings and limits, study-wide: Researchers caution that invariant MAIT and iNKT cells could partly confound zero-insertion analyses. Alpha sequences that were out-of-frame and twin-shared showed an excess of low generation probability.

The data also belong to a second study, concerning yellow fever vaccine responses in identical twins.

The TCR was taken from a woman in her late teens or twenties in good health. Sequences were obtained from PBMCs. This chain uses TRBV6-2 or TRBV6-3 with TRBJ1-1; D uncertain. In DNA, the CDR3 is TGTGCCAGCCGAGTTGGGCCGAACACTGAAGCTTTCTTT. Protein sequence: CASRVGPNTEAFF.